A selection of T cell receptor beta chains follows, all from one sample in a study of blood T cell repertoires in COVID-19. Measured with immunoSEQ multiplex PCR; TCRdb has only the in-frame clones, and not every one. The sample consists of about 330,000 clones, around nine tenths of them appearing once. Sequencing used PBMCs or T cells enriched from blood (not recorded which). The receptor set was obtained from a man aged 25-40 years who had recovered from COVID-19. Both conserved end residues are part of each CDR3. D genes are given only for firm matches. Size values are once, few and many counts, or a class for expanded clones, and some rows have none.

CDR3 length	V gene	D gene	clone size	J gene	CDR3 protein	CDR3 DNA
12	TRBV28	-	-	TRBJ1-2	CASLTTGSGYTF	TGTGCCAGCCTCACAACAGGGTCTGGCTACACCTTC
14	TRBV27	TRBD1	-	TRBJ2-7	CASIGTAHSYEQYF	TGTGCCAGCATCGGGACAGCTCACTCCTACGAGCAGTACTTC
14	TRBV5-1	-	-	TRBJ2-5	CASSLISGEGTQYF	TGCGCCAGCAGCTTAATCTCAGGGGAAGGGACCCAGTACTTC
14	TRBV5-6	-	-	TRBJ1-2	CASSLVGTNYGYTF	TGTGCCAGCAGCTTGGTCGGTACTAACTATGGCTACACCTTC
13	TRBV18	-	-	TRBJ1-1	CASSPRSSPEAFF	TGTGCCAGCTCACCAAGGAGCAGTCCCGAAGCTTTCTTT
18	TRBV4-1	-	-	TRBJ1-2	CASSQVLGQMIPYYGYTF	TGCGCCAGCAGCCAAGTTCTAGGACAGATGATTCCCTACTATGGCTACACCTTC
15	TRBV28	-	-	TRBJ1-2	CASGRLSGTNYGYTF	TGTGCCAGCGGACGACTTTCAGGGACTAACTATGGCTACACCTTC
16	TRBV27	TRBD2	-	TRBJ2-7	CASSPPEGLANWEQYF	TGTGCCAGCTCTCCTCCAGAAGGACTAGCAAACTGGGAGCAGTACTTC
15	TRBV7-9	-	-	TRBJ2-5	CASSLGRTDQETQYF	TGTGCCAGCAGCTTAGGGAGGACAGATCAAGAGACCCAGTACTTC
16	TRBV7-6	-	-	TRBJ1-3	CASSSSTGSHGNTIYF	TGTGCCAGCAGCTCATCGACAGGATCGCACGGAAACACCATATATTTT
14	TRBV19	TRBD1	-	TRBJ2-7	CASSIGDSSYEQYF	TGTGCCAGTAGTATCGGGGACAGCTCCTACGAGCAGTACTTC
17	TRBV3-1/TRBV3-2	TRBD1	-	TRBJ1-2	CASSQERRGGTGDGYTF	TGTGCCAGCAGCCAAGAAAGGCGGGGGGGCACAGGGGATGGCTACACCTTC
16	TRBV3-1/TRBV3-2	TRBD2	-	TRBJ2-5	CASSQDLWTSRETQYF	TGTGCCAGCAGCCAAGATCTGTGGACTAGCCGCGAGACCCAGTACTTC
15	TRBV5-6	-	once	TRBJ1-1	CASSLPGQMNTEAFF	TGTGCCAGCAGCCTGCCGGGACAAATGAACACTGAAGCTTTCTTT
15	TRBV6-5	-	-	TRBJ1-4	CASSRTGTLGEKLFF	TGTGCCAGCAGTCGTACAGGGACCCTCGGTGAAAAACTGTTTTTT
18	TRBV14	TRBD1	-	TRBJ2-1	CASSQSLTWDRPYNEQFF	TGTGCCAGCAGCCAATCCCTTACCTGGGACAGGCCCTACAATGAGCAGTTCTTC
14	TRBV30	-	-	TRBJ2-7	CAWREYTASYEQYF	TGTGCCTGGAGAGAATACACAGCCTCCTACGAGCAGTACTTC